The 24 T cell receptor beta chains reported below all come from one sample, sequenced in a study of blood T cell repertoires in COVID-19. Produced via immunoSEQ multiplex PCR; TCRdb's table is partial and in-frame only. The table shows about 250,000 clones, with 75% to 95% occurring only once. The sequencing sample was made of PBMCs or T cells enriched from blood (not recorded which). These TCRs come from a woman between 18 and 29 years old who had recovered from COVID-19.

On this clone: The same CDR3 also results from other DNA sequences found in this sample. The V call is TRBV10-3, the J call TRBJ1-1; D is uncertain. The CDR3 has 13 amino acids. Germline CDR1 ENHRY, CDR2 SYGVKD. The ends were cut back, 3 bases at V and 0 bases at J, with 5 bases in the middle. CDR3 sequence (DNA): TGTGCCATCAGTGAAACGGTGAACACTGAAGCTTTCTTT. Residues: CAISETVNTEAFF.

J is TRBJ1-2 and V is TRBV10-3; a weak D match, TRBD1 (6 bases). The CDR3 totals 15 residues. Trimming shortened V by 10 bases and J by 1 base, and 19 bases separated the two germline ends. Per the germline V gene, CDR1 is ENHRY and CDR2 is SYGVKD. The CDR3 DNA is TGTGCCACCGACCCCTCAGGGGCTTATAACTATGGCTACACCTTC. Amino acid sequence: CATDPSGAYNYGYTF.

The V gene is TRBV6-6, the J gene TRBJ1-1; 7 bases are a match to TRBD1. The CDR3 sequence is 12 residues long. CDR1 and CDR2 (germline): MNHNY, SVGAGI (reference sequence). Trimming cost V 6 bases and J 11 bases; bases outside gene matches: 9. CDR3 coding DNA: TGTGCCAGCAGCCTCAGACAGGGAATGGCTTTCTTT. It is translated as CASSLRQGMAFF.

The V call is TRBV3-1 (or the pseudogene TRBV3-2), the J call TRBJ1-5; D is perhaps TRBD1 (5 bases). In germline, CDR1 is LGHDT, CDR2 YNNKEL (reference sequence). The length of the CDR3 is 15 residues. V was cut by 1 base and J by 6 bases, with 13 bases left in between. The CDR3 DNA follows: TGTGCCAGCAGCCAAGGGCATGGGGCCGGTCAGCCCCAGCATTTT. Its protein product is CASSQGHGAGQPQHF.

This chain connects TRBV6-2 or TRBV6-3 to TRBJ2-3, with 7 bases aligning to TRBD2. Per germline, CDR1 MNHEY and CDR2 SVGEGT. Germline trimming cut 4 bases from V and 10 bases from J; bases unmatched to any gene: 17. This CDR3 region has 16 residues. The CDR3 region is CASSSVDLSGVFAQYF. CDR3 DNA sequence: TGTGCCAGCAGTTCGGTCGACCTCAGCGGGGTCTTTGCGCAGTATTTT.

The V call is TRBV9, the J call TRBJ2-1; 8 bases map to TRBD2. V gave up 4 bases and J gave up 7 bases; unmatched junction bases: 10. The CDR3 has 15 amino acids. From germline, CDR1 is SGDLS and CDR2 YYNGEE. The CDR3 DNA reads TGTGCCAGCAGCATCTCCGGGACTAGTAGTAATGAGCAGTTCTTC. Encoded protein: CASSISGTSSNEQFF.

Regarding this clone: At the DNA level, this CDR3 is encoded by other sequences in the same sample as well. The J gene is TRBJ2-7, the V gene TRBV9; D is perhaps TRBD2 (6 bases). CDR1 SGDLS and CDR2 YYNGEE come from the germline V gene. This CDR3 is 13 amino acids long. Trimming took 2 bases from V and 7 from J, leaving 13 bases between them. The CDR3 protein is CASSVERAGEQYF. CDR3 bases: TGTGCCAGCAGCGTGGAGAGGGCGGGGGAGCAGTACTTC.

V is TRBV11-2 and J is TRBJ2-7; weak D call: TRBD2 (5 bases). The CDR3 has 15 amino acids. Germline CDR1 and CDR2: SGHAT and FQNNGV. With 0 bases removed from V and 0 bases from J, the gap between germline ends came to 9 bases. Here the CDR3 reads CASSLEAVSSYEQYF. CDR3 bases: TGTGCCAGCAGCTTAGAAGCGGTTAGCTCCTACGAGCAGTACTTC. Full variable domain (remainder filled in from reference TRBV11-2 and TRBJ2-7): EAGVAQSPRYKIIEKRQSVAFWCNPISGHATLYWYQQILGQGPKLLIQFQNNGVVDDSQLPKDRFSAERLKGVDSTLKIQPAKLEDSAVYLCASSLEAVSSYEQYFGPGTRLTVT.

The V and J genes are TRBV5-4 and TRBJ2-2; a weak D match, TRBD2 (5 bases). Between the trimmed V and J ends, which lost 4 bases and 4 bases, there was a span of 14 bases. This CDR3 spans 15 amino acids. Germline V CDR1 and CDR2: SGHNT, YYREEE (reference sequence). The CDR3 reads CASSRPAAPTGELFF. CDR3 in DNA: TGTGCCAGCAGCCGCCCAGCGGCACCCACCGGGGAGCTGTTTTTT.

The chain couples TRBV5-1 to TRBJ1-2, with unresolved D. The V end was cut by 0 bases, the J end by 1 base, with 10 bases between. The germline V gene has CDR1 SGHRS and CDR2 YFSETQ. There are 15 residues in the CDR3. The CDR3 coding sequence is TGCGCCAGCAGCTTGGTTGCCACTCATAACTATGGCTACACCTTC. Its protein product is CASSLVATHNYGYTF.

This chain uses TRBV11-2 with TRBJ1-1; D gene unclear. CDR1 and CDR2 from the germline V gene are SGHAT and FQNNGV. There are 12 residues in the CDR3. With 2 bases removed from V and 8 bases from J, the gap between germline ends came to 9 bases. The CDR3 sequence is CASSLIPSEAFF. The CDR3 DNA reads TGTGCCAGCAGCTTAATCCCGTCCGAAGCTTTCTTT.

The chain recombines TRBV7-9 with TRBJ1-2; D possibly corresponds to TRBD1 (6 bases). This CDR3 is built from 12 residues. Trimming removed 0 bases from V and 8 bases from J, with 7 bases in between. Germline CDR1 is SEHNR and CDR2 is FQNEAQ (reference sequence). The CDR3 DNA reads TGTGCCAGCAGCTTAGCAGGGGGAGGCTACACCTTC. Protein sequence: CASSLAGGGYTF.

The V gene is TRBV9, the J gene TRBJ2-4; 8 bases are a match to TRBD1. CDR1 SGDLS and CDR2 YYNGEE come from the germline V gene. The ends lost 3 bases at V and 9 bases at J; junction bases unmatched: 2. This CDR3 is built from 12 residues. Written as DNA, the CDR3 is TGTGCCAGCAGCGGAGGACAGGGCATTCAGTACTTC. It yields the protein CASSGGQGIQYF.

This rearrangement joins TRBV6-5 to TRBJ1-2; D is unresolved. Trimming took off 7 bases at V and 0 bases at J, with 12 bases between the two ends. Germline CDR1 is MNHEY and CDR2 is SVGAGI. This CDR3 is built from 14 residues. CDR3 loop: CASIYYRANYGYTF. The CDR3 nucleotides read TGTGCCAGCATATATTACCGAGCTAACTATGGCTACACCTTC.

The rearrangement uses TRBV11-2 and TRBJ2-2, with D maybe TRBD1 (5 bases). Germline lookup yields CDR1 SGHAT and CDR2 FQNNGV. The CDR3 is 19 amino acids. Trimming cost V 2 bases and J 0 bases, with 19 bases left between them. CDR3: CASSLKPARGPSNTGELFF. CDR3 nucleotides: TGTGCCAGCAGCTTAAAACCCGCTAGGGGTCCCTCGAACACCGGGGAGCTGTTTTTT.

The chain has TRBV7-2 and TRBJ1-1, with TRBD1 as a possible D gene (5 bases). The V gene's germline CDR1 is SGHTA and CDR2 FQGNSA. The CDR3 consists of 13 residues. With 5 bases removed from V and 9 bases from J, the gap between germline ends came to 16 bases. CDR3 DNA sequence: TGTGCCAGCAGCCCCCGGGGGGGATCTAAAGCTTTCTTT. It encodes CASSPRGGSKAFF.

This CDR3 is CASSPTGSSYNSPLHF. The CDR3 DNA is TGTGCCAGCAGCCCCACAGGGAGCTCCTATAATTCACCCCTCCACTTT. The rearrangement uses TRBV9 and TRBJ1-6, with D perhaps matching TRBD1 (6 bases). Germline V CDR1 and CDR2: SGDLS, YYNGEE. This CDR3 contains 16 residues. Trimming left V 4 bases short and J 0 bases short, with 11 bases between.

The CDR3 region is CASSPAGRTQNTEAFF. In DNA form, the CDR3 reads TGTGCCAGCTCACCGGCGGGGAGGACGCAGAACACTGAAGCTTTCTTT. The chain uses TRBV18 and TRBJ1-1; no clear D gene. Between the trimmed V and J ends, which lost 3 bases and 1 base, there was a span of 15 bases. Germline CDR1 is KGHSH and CDR2 is LQKENI. CDR3 length: 16 residues.

The chain recombines TRBV18 with TRBJ2-7; 8 bases line up with TRBD2. This CDR3 region has 15 residues. Germline loops: CDR1 KGHSH, CDR2 LQKENI. Trimming at V came to 3 bases and at J to 3 bases, leaving 7 bases not matched to a gene. DNA for the CDR3: TGTGCCAGCTCACCTCCCGGGAGGGCCGACTACGAGCAGTACTTC. It is translated as CASSPPGRADYEQYF.

The chain carries TRBV28 and TRBJ1-3, with D perhaps TRBD1 (5 bases). The CDR3 runs to 16 residues. V was clipped by 2 bases and J by 4 bases, with 15 bases between them. The germline CDR1 and CDR2 sequences are MDHEN and SYDVKM. CDR3 sequence (DNA): TGTGCCAGCAGTTTAGCGGGGAGACAGATAGGAAACACCATATATTTT. This codes for CASSLAGRQIGNTIYF. The full variable domain, its missing parts supplied by reference TRBV28 and TRBJ1-3, is DVKVTQSSRYLVKRTGEKVFLECVQDMDHENMFWYRQDPGLGLRLIYFSYDVKMKEKGDIPEGYSVSREKKERFSLILESASTNQTSMYLCASSLAGRQIGNTIYFGEGSWLTVV.

The chain's CDR3 is CASSLGGAGIIYNEQFF. The CDR3 coding sequence is TGTGCCAGCAGCTTAGGAGGGGCGGGAATTATCTACAATGAGCAGTTCTTC. The chain employs TRBV7-2 and TRBJ2-1; possible D gene TRBD2, 6 bases. Trimming shortened V by 1 base and J by 3 bases, and 16 bases separated the two germline ends. Looked up from germline, CDR1 is SGHTA and CDR2 is FQGNSA. The CDR3 is 17 residues long.

The chain recombines TRBV27 with TRBJ1-1; 7 bases line up with TRBD1. Germline loops: CDR1 MNHEY, CDR2 SMNVEV (reference sequence). The junction had 6 bases not matched to a gene; V was cut back by 7 bases and J by 1 base. The CDR3 consists of 14 residues. Here the CDR3 DNA reads TGTGCCAGCACCCCACCAGGGGGGAACACTGAAGCTTTCTTT. Amino acid sequence: CASTPPGGNTEAFF.

J is TRBJ1-1 and V is TRBV13, with TRBD1 matching over 9 bases. The CDR3 has 18 amino acids. The germline gives CDR1 PRHDT, CDR2 FYEKMQ (reference sequence). V lost 1 base and J lost 0; bases outside the gene matches: 9. The CDR3 sequence is CASSLVQGASRMNTEAFF. The CDR3 bases are TGTGCCAGCAGCTTAGTACAGGGGGCTAGTAGGATGAACACTGAAGCTTTCTTT.

The chain carries TRBV28 and TRBJ1-2; 9 bases are shared with TRBD1. The junction had 9 bases not matched to a gene; V was cut back by 7 bases and J by 3 bases. CDR1 and CDR2 (germline): MDHEN, SYDVKM. There are 15 residues in the CDR3. The CDR3 coding sequence is TGTGCCAGCACCCTAGGGGACAGGGCCTACTATGGCTACACCTTC. Amino acid sequence: CASTLGDRAYYGYTF.